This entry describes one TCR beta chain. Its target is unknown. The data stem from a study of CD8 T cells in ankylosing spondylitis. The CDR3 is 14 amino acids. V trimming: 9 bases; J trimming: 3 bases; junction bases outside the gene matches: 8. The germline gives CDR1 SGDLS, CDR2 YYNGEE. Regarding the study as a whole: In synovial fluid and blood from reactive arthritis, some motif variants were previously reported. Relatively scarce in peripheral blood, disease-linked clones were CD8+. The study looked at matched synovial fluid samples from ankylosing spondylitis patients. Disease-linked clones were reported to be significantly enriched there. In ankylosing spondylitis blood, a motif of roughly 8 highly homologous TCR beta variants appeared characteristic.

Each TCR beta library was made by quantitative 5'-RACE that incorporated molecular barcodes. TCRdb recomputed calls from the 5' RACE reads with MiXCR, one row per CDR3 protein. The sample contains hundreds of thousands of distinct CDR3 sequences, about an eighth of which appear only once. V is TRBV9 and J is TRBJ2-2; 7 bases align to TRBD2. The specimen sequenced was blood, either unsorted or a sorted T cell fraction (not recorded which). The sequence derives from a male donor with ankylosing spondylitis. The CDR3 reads CATREAPHTGELFF. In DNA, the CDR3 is TGTGCCACACGGGAGGCCCCTCACACCGGGGAGCTGTTTTTT.